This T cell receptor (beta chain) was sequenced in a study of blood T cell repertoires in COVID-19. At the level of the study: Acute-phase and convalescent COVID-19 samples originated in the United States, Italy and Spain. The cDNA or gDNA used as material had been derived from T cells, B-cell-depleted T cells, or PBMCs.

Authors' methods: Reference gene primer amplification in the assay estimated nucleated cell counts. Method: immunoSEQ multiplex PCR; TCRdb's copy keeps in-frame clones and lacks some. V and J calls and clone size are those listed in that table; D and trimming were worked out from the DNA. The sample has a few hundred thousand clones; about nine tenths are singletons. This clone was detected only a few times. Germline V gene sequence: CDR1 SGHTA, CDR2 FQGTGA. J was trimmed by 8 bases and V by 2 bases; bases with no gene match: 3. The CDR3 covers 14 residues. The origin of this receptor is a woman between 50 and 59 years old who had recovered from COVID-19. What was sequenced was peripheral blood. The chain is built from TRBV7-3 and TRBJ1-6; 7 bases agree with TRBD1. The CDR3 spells CASSLGDSYSPLHF. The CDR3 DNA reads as TGTGCCAGCAGCTTAGGGGACAGCTATTCACCCCTCCACTTT.